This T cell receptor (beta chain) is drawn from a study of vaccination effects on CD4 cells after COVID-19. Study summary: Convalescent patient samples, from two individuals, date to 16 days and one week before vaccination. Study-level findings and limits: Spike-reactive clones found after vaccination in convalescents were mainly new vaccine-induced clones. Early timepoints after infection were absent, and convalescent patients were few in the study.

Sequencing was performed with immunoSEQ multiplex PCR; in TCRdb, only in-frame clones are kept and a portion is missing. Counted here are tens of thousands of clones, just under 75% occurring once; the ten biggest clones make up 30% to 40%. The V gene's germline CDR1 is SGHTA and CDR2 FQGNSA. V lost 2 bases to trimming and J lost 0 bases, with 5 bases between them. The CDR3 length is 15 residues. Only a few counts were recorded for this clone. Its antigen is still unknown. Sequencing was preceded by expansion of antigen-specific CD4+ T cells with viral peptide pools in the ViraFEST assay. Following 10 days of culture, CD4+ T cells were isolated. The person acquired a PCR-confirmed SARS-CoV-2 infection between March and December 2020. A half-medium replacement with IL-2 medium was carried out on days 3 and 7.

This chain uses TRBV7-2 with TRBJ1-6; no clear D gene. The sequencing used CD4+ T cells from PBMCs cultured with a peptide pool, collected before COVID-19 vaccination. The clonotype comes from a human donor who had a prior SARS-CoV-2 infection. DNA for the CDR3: TGTGCCAGCAGCTTATTGAACTCCTATAATTCACCCCTCCACTTT. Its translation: CASSLLNSYNSPLHF. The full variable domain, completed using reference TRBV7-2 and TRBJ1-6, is GAGVSQSPSNKVTEKGKDVELRCDPISGHTALYWYRQSLGQGLEFLIYFQGNSAPDKSGLPSDRFSAERTGGSVSTLTIQRTQQEDSAVYLCASSLLNSYNSPLHFGNGTRLTVT.